The clone carrying this T cell receptor (beta chain) appeared many times. The target antigen is unknown. Time point noted: newly diagnosed GD, antithyroid drugs for less than 3 months. The TCR library was prepared using RNA isolated from PBMCs. Peripheral blood, roughly 8.8 milliliters of it, was drawn into EDTA tubes. The sample is drawn from a study of regulatory T cells in long-lasting Graves disease. Both iRepertoire HTBI primers and Arm-PCR of CDR3 regions were used to build the TCR beta libraries. TCRdb itself ran the multiplex PCR reads through MiXCR, one entry per CDR3 protein. The sample consists of hundreds of thousands of distinct CDR3 sequences, 13% of them appearing once. After removal of 2 bases from V and 7 bases from J, the junction contained 14 bases not matched to a gene. This CDR3 has 18 amino acids. CDR1 and CDR2 (germline): SGHVS, FQNEAQ. Whole-study results and caveats: It is possible that accuracy was reduced by the small size of the sample.

These records were also assigned to another study, of T cells in Graves' hyperthyroidism and ophthalmopathy. That study adds: Most thyroid clonotypes that were expanded above 0.001 also turned up in blood.

This chain links TRBV7-8 with TRBJ2-2; 9 bases fit TRBD2. This receptor was identified in a man aged 25-45 years with Graves disease. The sample consisted of peripheral blood mononuclear cells (PBMCs), taken at new diagnosis, from a patient treated with antithyroid drugs. In nucleotides, the CDR3 is TGTGCCAGCAGCTTAAACCCTACGGCGGGAGGGACTCACGGGGAGCTGTTTTTT. This codes for CASSLNPTAGGTHGELFF.